A selection of T cell receptor beta chains follows, all from one sample in a study of blood T cell repertoires in COVID-19. The repertoire was sequenced with immunoSEQ multiplex PCR; TCRdb's copy has only in-frame clones and lacks some. The repertoire includes roughly 360,000 clones, 81% of them detected once, and more than 0.95% sits in the top ten. The sample consisted of peripheral blood. These TCRs come from a human donor with acute or convalescent COVID-19. The donor label of this sample is uncertain. CDR3s include the opening cysteine and the closing phenylalanine or tryptophan. The order of the fields is D gene, clone size, J gene, V gene, CDR3 DNA, CDR3 protein. The D gene is left open where the match is weak. Clone size is shown for a subset of rows, as once, few, many or a class of expanded clone.

NA NA TRBJ2-1 TRBV7-9 TGTGCCAGCAGGACTTATCTTGGCAATGAGCAGTTCTTC CASRTYLGNEQFF
TRBD1 NA TRBJ1-2 TRBV5-6 TGTGCCAGCAGCTTGCTGACAGGGGGCATCGGCTACACCTTC CASSLLTGGIGYTF
TRBD1 NA TRBJ1-2 TRBV9 TGTGCCAGCAGCGTAAATTCAGGGGGACAAGGCTACACCTTC CASSVNSGGQGYTF
NA NA TRBJ2-2 TRBV6-5 TGTGCCAGCAGGTCCCGGCGGACCGGGGAGCTGTTTTTT CASRSRRTGELFF
NA NA TRBJ2-1 TRBV25-1 TGTGCCAGCAGTGAAAGGACGGGGGTCCCTTACAATGAGCAGTTCTTC CASSERTGVPYNEQFF
TRBD2 NA TRBJ2-1 TRBV5-4 TGTGCCAGCAGCTGGGGACTAGCGGGGAATGAGCAGTTCTTC CASSWGLAGNEQFF
NA NA TRBJ1-2 TRBV6-5 TGTGCCAGCAGAGAGACCGCGTCCCAGAGCGATGGCTACACCTTC CASRETASQSDGYTF
TRBD1 NA TRBJ1-2 TRBV6-5 TGTGCCAGCAGTTACTCCCAGGGGGGTGGCTACACCTTC CASSYSQGGGYTF
NA NA TRBJ1-4 TRBV5-1 TGCGCCAGCAGCTTTCAGGGAGGGAGGGAGGAAAAACTGTTTTTT CASSFQGGREEKLFF
NA NA TRBJ2-1 TRBV7-9 TGTGCCAGCAGCTTCAGGGTGGTTGGCGATGAGCAGTTCTTC CASSFRVVGDEQFF
TRBD2 NA TRBJ2-1 TRBV2 TGTGCCAGCAGTGAAGATCGAGCGGGGGGACAATTTAACAATGAGCAGTTCTTC CASSEDRAGGQFNNEQFF
TRBD1 NA TRBJ2-3 TRBV29-1 TGCAGCGTTTTACAGGGGGCGCCTACAGATACGCAGTATTTT CSVLQGAPTDTQYF
NA NA TRBJ1-2 TRBV14 TGTGCCAGCAGCATATCGATCAGGCCTAACTATGGCTACACCTTC CASSISIRPNYGYTF
TRBD1 NA TRBJ2-1 TRBV7-8 TGTGCCAGCAGCTCCCCTGGACAGGGAATATTCGAGGGGTTCTTC CASSSPGQGIFEGFF
TRBD2 few TRBJ2-7 TRBV3-1/TRBV3-2 TGTGCCAGCACTCCATCATGGGGGGAGGGCGGAAAGTACGAGCAGTACTTC CASTPSWGEGGKYEQYF
TRBD1 few TRBJ1-2 TRBV19 TGTGCCAGTAGCCGGGACAGTGCTGTTGGCTACACCTTC CASSRDSAVGYTF
NA NA TRBJ2-3 TRBV19 TGTGCCAGTAGTTCCAGGGTAAAGGGTACGCAGTATTTT CASSSRVKGTQYF
NA NA TRBJ1-5 TRBV7-7 TGTGCCAGCAGCTTAGTTGACAGACCCTATCAGCCCCAGCATTTT CASSLVDRPYQPQHF
TRBD2 few TRBJ2-1 TRBV9 TGTGCCAGCAGCGTAGAAGTTTCGGGCGGGAGCAGATTCAATGAGCAGTTCTTC CASSVEVSGGSRFNEQFF
NA once TRBJ1-4 TRBV7-2 TGTGCCAGCAGCTTAGGGGCTGCCCTAAATGAAAAACTGTTTTTT CASSLGAALNEKLFF
NA NA TRBJ2-3 TRBV5-1 TGCGCCAGCGGGGACCTACAGGGTAGCACAGATACGCAGTATTTT CASGDLQGSTDTQYF
NA NA TRBJ1-1 TRBV6-5 TGTGCCAGCAGCCCACAGGCTGCTGACACTGAAGCTTTCTTT CASSPQAADTEAFF
TRBD1 NA TRBJ2-2 TRBV10-3 TGTGCCATCAGCCCCAGGGGGCTGGACACCGGGGAGCTGTTTTTT CAISPRGLDTGELFF
NA NA TRBJ1-2 TRBV5-5 TGTGCCAGCAGCTTGGACGGGGTAAACTATGGCTACACCTTC CASSLDGVNYGYTF
NA NA TRBJ2-7 TRBV7-2 TGTGCCAGCAGCTTAGCGGGTAGTGGGGCGCAGTACTTC CASSLAGSGAQYF
TRBD1 NA TRBJ1-1 TRBV30 TGTGCCTGGAGTACGGACAGGAGAACTGAAGCTTTCTTT CAWSTDRRTEAFF
TRBD2 NA TRBJ2-2 TRBV15 TGTGCCACCAGCAGAGGTCTAGCGGGAGCCGGGGAGCTGTTTTTT CATSRGLAGAGELFF
TRBD1 NA TRBJ2-1 TRBV6-5 TGTGCCAGCAAAACAGGGGTATCCTACAATGAGCAGTTCTTC CASKTGVSYNEQFF
NA few TRBJ1-2 TRBV6-5 TGTGCCAGCAGTTACTCGGGCCGGGGGGCGCAGGGCTACACCTTC CASSYSGRGAQGYTF
NA NA TRBJ1-4 TRBV3-1/TRBV3-2 TGTGCCAGCAGCCAACGGGGGGCGATCCGAGAAAAACTGTTTTTT CASSQRGAIREKLFF
NA NA TRBJ1-2 TRBV6-5 TGTGCCAGCAGGGGCGTAAACTATGGCTACACCTTC CASRGVNYGYTF
TRBD1 NA TRBJ2-1 TRBV18 TGTGCCAGCTCTCGACAGGGCGGTCGCGATGAGCAGTTCTTC CASSRQGGRDEQFF
NA NA TRBJ2-1 TRBV5-5 TGTGCCAGCAGCTTGGTCGTTAGCGCGTGGGGGCAGTTCTTC CASSLVVSAWGQFF
NA NA TRBJ2-3 TRBV7-9 TGTGCCAGCAGCTTATCGGGGGGCCCGCAGTATTTT CASSLSGGPQYF
NA once TRBJ2-3 TRBV9 TGTGCCAGCAGCGTAGCGGTGGACCTCGGGGGAGATACGCAGTATTTT CASSVAVDLGGDTQYF
TRBD1 once TRBJ1-2 TRBV6-5 TGTGCCAGCAGTTCCGACAGGGATGGTGGCTACACCTTC CASSSDRDGGYTF
NA NA TRBJ2-1 TRBV18 TGTGCCAGCTCACCCCGGACTATGGATGAGCAGTTCTTC CASSPRTMDEQFF
TRBD1 NA TRBJ1-1 TRBV30 TGTGCCTGGGGTCGGGGACAGGGAGGGACTGAAGCTTTCTTT CAWGRGQGGTEAFF
NA NA TRBJ2-6 TRBV21-1 TGTGCCAGCAGCGGTTTCCGGGACAGGGGGCGGGGCTGGGCCAACGTCCTGACTTTC CASSGFRDRGRGWANVLTF
TRBD2 NA TRBJ2-2 TRBV7-9 TGTGCCAGCAGCTCCAAATCTCGACTAGCGGGGGGAGCCGGGGAGCTGTTTTTT CASSSKSRLAGGAGELFF
NA NA TRBJ1-5 TRBV5-8 TGTGCCAGCAGCTTGGAACGACTCAATCAGCCCCAGCATTTT CASSLERLNQPQHF
NA NA TRBJ1-5 TRBV6-6 TGTGCCAGCAGCCCCCCGGGGAGGCTCGCCAATCAGCCCCAGCATTTT CASSPPGRLANQPQHF
NA NA TRBJ2-2 TRBV4-1 TGCGCCAGCAGCCATAGACTAGCCGGGGAGCTGTTTTTT CASSHRLAGELFF
NA NA TRBJ2-1 TRBV11-2 TGTGCCAGCACCGGTAGCGGCGAGAGCTCCTACAATGAGCAGTTCTTC CASTGSGESSYNEQFF
TRBD2 NA TRBJ2-1 TRBV27 TGTGCCAGCAGTAGGGGACTAGCGGGGAGTGACGAGCAGTTCTTC CASSRGLAGSDEQFF
NA NA TRBJ1-2 TRBV7-2 TGTGCCAGCAGCCCCGATGGGACACCGACCGGGCACTATGGCTACACCTTC CASSPDGTPTGHYGYTF